What follows are 16 T cell receptor beta chains derived from one specimen sequenced in a study of post-analysis software for immune sequencing data. Included in the TCR beta cDNA libraries were unique molecular identifiers. TCRdb processed the PCR reads anew with MiXCR; each CDR3 protein has one entry. The data contain over 150,000 distinct CDR3 sequences, roughly 35% of them singletons. The material sequenced was blood, taken after autologous hematopoietic stem cell transplantation. The receptors shown here come from a girl between 5 and 17 years old with multiple sclerosis.

V gene TRBV7-9 combines with J gene TRBJ2-7; TRBD2 aligns across 7 bases. The CDR3 contains 15 residues. Germline V lookup: CDR1 SEHNR, CDR2 FQNEAQ (reference sequence). J was trimmed by 4 bases and V by 7 bases; bases with no gene match: 13. CDR3 amino acids: CASTSGQGGRYEQYF. For the CDR3, the DNA is TGTGCCAGCACCTCCGGGCAGGGAGGGAGGTACGAGCAGTACTTC. Together with reference TRBV7-9 and TRBJ2-7, the CDR3 gives the full variable domain: DTGVSQNPRHKITKRGQNVTFRCDPISEHNRLYWYRQTLGQGPEFLTYFQNEAQLEKSRLLSDRFSAERPKGSFSTLEIQRTEQGDSAMYLCASTSGQGGRYEQYFGPGTRLTVT.

This clonotype was detected ten times or more. The chain employs TRBV20-1 and TRBJ2-1; the D gene is possibly TRBD1 (6 bases). V was pared by 2 bases and J by 1 base, with 9 bases between. The germline V gene encodes CDR1 DFQATT and CDR2 SNEGSKA (reference sequence). The CDR3 totals 14 residues. CDR3 region: CSARLQGSYNEQFF. The DNA for the CDR3 is TGCAGTGCTAGACTCCAGGGGTCCTACAATGAGCAGTTCTTC.

This clonotype was detected a few times. The V call is TRBV4-2, the J call TRBJ2-7, with 9 bases fitting TRBD1. The CDR3 runs 15 residues. Looked up from germline, CDR1 is LGHNA and CDR2 is YNFKEQ. J gave up 3 bases and V 3 bases, and 6 bases lay outside the gene matches. The CDR3: CASSQTGQGFYEQYF. CDR3 nucleotides: TGTGCCAGCAGCCAGACGGGACAGGGTTTCTACGAGCAGTACTTC.

Turning to this clonotype: An end of the junction differs from the germline gene, which may be a read error. The genes are TRBV4-3 and TRBJ2-1; 13 positions agree with TRBD2. The germline V gene encodes CDR1 LGHNA and CDR2 YSLEER. The CDR3 is 17 amino acids. The CDR3 spells CARSHWTSGSSSNEQFF. The CDR3 DNA is TGCGCCAGAAGCCACTGGACTAGCGGGAGTTCAAGTAATGAGCAGTTCTTC.

The J gene is TRBJ2-7, the V gene TRBV9, with 8 bases identical to TRBD1. Germline V lookup: CDR1 SGDLS, CDR2 YYNGEE. V was clipped by 4 bases and J by 4 bases; unmatched bases: 7. This CDR3 is 14 amino acids long. The CDR3 here is CASSPRTGNYEQYF. The CDR3 DNA is TGTGCCAGCAGCCCCCGGACAGGGAATTACGAGCAGTACTTC.

The table lists this clonotype with a few counts. The V and J genes are TRBV29-1 and TRBJ1-2; D perhaps matches TRBD1 (5 bases). V lost 4 bases and J 0 bases, leaving 18 bases between the germline ends. The V gene's germline CDR1 is SQVTM and CDR2 ANQGSEA. The CDR3 consists of 16 residues. CDR3 residues: CSVGLGGVSSNYGYTF. The CDR3 DNA sequence: TGCAGCGTTGGACTGGGGGGGGTCTCCTCTAACTATGGCTACACCTTC. Full variable domain (missing parts from reference TRBV29-1 and TRBJ1-2): SAVISQKPSRDICQRGTSLTIQCQVDSQVTMMFWYRQQPGQSLTLIATANQGSEATYESGFVIDKFPISRPNLTFSTLTVSNMSPEDSSIYLCSVGLGGVSSNYGYTFGSGTRLTVV.

About this clonotype itself: A much larger clone lies one base from this, so it may be a read error. V and J are TRBV27 and TRBJ1-2; 8 nucleotides agree with TRBD1. The CDR3 consists of 14 residues. Germline V gene data show CDR1 as MNHEY and CDR2 as SMNVEV (reference sequence). In nucleotides, the CDR3 is TGTGCCAGCAGTCCGGGACAGGTTAACTATGACTACACCTTC. This encodes CASSPGQVNYDYTF.

The chain carries TRBV10-3 and TRBJ2-7, with 7 bases lining up with TRBD1. Per germline, CDR1 ENHRY and CDR2 SYGVKD. V trimming: 2 bases; J trimming: 4 bases; junction bases outside the gene matches: 5. The CDR3 extends over 14 amino acids. The CDR3 spells CAISETGQVYEQYF. In DNA form, the CDR3 reads TGTGCCATCAGTGAGACTGGACAGGTATACGAGCAGTACTTC.

This rearrangement joins TRBV2 to TRBJ1-5; D not certain. The ends were cut back, 6 bases at V and 4 bases at J, with 13 bases in the middle. CDR3 length: 14 residues. Germline CDR1 SNHLY, CDR2 FYNNEI. CDR3 nucleotide sequence: TGTGCCAGCAGGGCCCCCAACACTAATCAGCCCCAGCATTTT. Translating it yields CASRAPNTNQPQHF.

In its sample, this clonotype was seen a few times. The chain recombines TRBV27 with TRBJ2-7; TRBD1 aligns across 10 bases. The CDR3 has 16 amino acids. CDR1 is MNHEY, CDR2 SMNVEV, per germline (reference sequence). The trim removed 5 bases at V and 4 bases at J, leaving 11 bases unmatched. CDR3 DNA sequence: TGTGCCAGCAGTAACACTCGGACAGGGGGACTTTACGAGCAGTACTTC. Its protein product is CASSNTRTGGLYEQYF.

This clonotype was recorded a few times. The chain has TRBV7-3 and TRBJ2-3, with 16 bases fitting TRBD2. Germline CDR1 and CDR2: SGHTA and FQGTGA. The CDR3 consists of 16 residues. J lost 10 bases, V lost 2 bases, and 6 bases had no gene match. CDR3 loop: CASSLASGLAGGPQYF. Written as DNA, the CDR3 is TGTGCCAGCAGCTTAGCGTCGGGACTAGCGGGAGGGCCGCAGTATTTT.

The chain carries TRBV28 and TRBJ2-5; D is ambiguous. The DNA end is a closer match to TRBJ2-7, so the J assignment may be wrong. Germline CDR1 and CDR2: MDHEN and SYDVKM. CDR3 size: 14 residues. The CDR3, as DNA: TGTGCCAGCAGTTTTAATAGGACCCCCTACGAGCAGTACTTC. This sequence encodes CASSFNRTPYEQYF.

There are a few counts of this clonotype. The chain is built from TRBV9 and TRBJ2-1; the match to TRBD2 covers 8 bases. Per the germline V gene, CDR1 is SGDLS and CDR2 is YYNGEE. V was clipped by 3 bases and J by 2 bases; unmatched bases: 7. The CDR3 contains 16 residues. Here the CDR3 reads CASSDDLAGTYNEQFF. In nucleotides, the CDR3 is TGTGCCAGCAGCGACGATCTAGCGGGCACCTACAATGAGCAGTTCTTC. Based on the CDR3 plus reference TRBV9 and TRBJ2-1, the full variable domain is DSGVTQTPKHLITATGQRVTLRCSPRSGDLSVYWYQQSLDQGLQFLIQYYNGEERAKGNILERFSAQQFPDLHSELNLSSLELGDSALYFCASSDDLAGTYNEQFFGPGTRLTVL.

The chain joins TRBV24-1 to TRBJ1-2; 9 bases map to TRBD1. Per germline, CDR1 KGHDR and CDR2 SFDVKD. The CDR3 has 15 residues. J gave up 7 bases and V 5 bases, and 10 bases lay outside the gene matches. CDR3 region: CATSAHEQGAGGYTF. CDR3 bases: TGTGCCACCAGTGCCCACGAACAGGGGGCGGGTGGCTACACCTTC.

In this sample, this clonotype turned up a few times. The chain employs TRBV27 and TRBJ2-7; 8 nucleotides line up with TRBD1. The germline gives CDR1 MNHEY, CDR2 SMNVEV (reference sequence). Trimming took 10 bases from V and 0 from J; bases not matched to a gene: 11. CDR3 length equals 15 residues. The DNA of the CDR3 is TGTGCCACCGCCCCCGGGGACAGGATCTCCTACGAGCAGTACTTC. Protein sequence: CATAPGDRISYEQYF.

This clonotype was observed a few times. This sequence joins TRBV20-1 and TRBJ1-5; 8 bases map to TRBD1. Germline lookup yields CDR1 DFQATT and CDR2 SNEGSKA (reference sequence). With V trimmed by 0 bases and J by 3 bases, 7 bases remained unmatched. The CDR3 is 16 amino acids. The CDR3 DNA is TGCAGTGCTAGAGATGCCCGGACAGGGACCAATCAGCCCCAGCATTTT. Translating it yields CSARDARTGTNQPQHF.